Listed below are T cell receptor beta chains from one sample, sequenced in a study of CXCR3-negative and CXCR3-positive naive CD8 T cells. TCRdb reprocessed the 5' RACE reads and stores each CDR3 protein as one record, lacking DNA. The sample table includes around 40,000 distinct CDR3 sequences. The sequencing input was naive CXCR3- CD8+ T cells from blood. The receptors here all came from a human donor in good health. Some clones in this sample may be carry-over from other donors' samples. The CDR3 runs from the conserved cysteine through the conserved F or W. Fields, in order: V gene, clone size, CDR3 length, J gene, CDR3 protein. The size field is filled for only some rows; it gives once, few, many or a size class.

TRBV20-1	.	13	TRBJ1-5	CSARRQGDQPQHF
TRBV11-2	.	14	TRBJ1-2	CASSLRGGAGGYTF
TRBV29-1	.	15	TRBJ2-2	CSVEEGRGNTGELFF
TRBV12-3/TRBV12-4	.	14	TRBJ2-7	CASSSDRLSYEQYF
TRBV12-3/TRBV12-4	.	13	TRBJ2-5	CASMRRRQETQYF
TRBV10-3	.	15	TRBJ2-7	CAISDPGQAMYEQYF
TRBV20-1	.	15	TRBJ2-7	CSARDWDRSSYEQYF
TRBV4-3	medium-sized	17	TRBJ2-5	CASSPGLGSGRQETQYF
TRBV7-9	.	17	TRBJ2-1	CASSPSGSRSSYNEQFF
TRBV14	.	16	TRBJ2-5	CASSQDSLAGLETQYF